The 5 T cell receptor beta chains below were found in one sample sequenced in a study of T cells after yellow fever vaccination. TCRdb reanalysed the 5' RACE reads using MiXCR and keeps one entry per CDR3 protein. The sample carries some 340,000 distinct CDR3 sequences, about 4% recorded once. The sample was PBMCs, taken 5 days after the yellow fever booster vaccination. The receptors were sampled from a man between 18 and 35 years old who received the YFV17D yellow fever vaccine.

The V gene is TRBV24-1, the J gene TRBJ1-4, with D hard to call. Germline loops: CDR1 KGHDR, CDR2 SFDVKD. The CDR3 length is 13 residues. V gave up 7 bases and J gave up 2 bases, with 7 bases separating them. The CDR3 sequence: CATRRPTNEKLFF. DNA of the CDR3: TGTGCCACCAGACGACCGACTAATGAAAAACTGTTTTTT.

This clonotype was counted a few times. The chain has TRBV6-2 or TRBV6-3 and TRBJ2-3; the D gene could be TRBD1 or TRBD2 (5 bases each). The V end was cut by 0 bases, the J end by 2 bases, with 12 bases between. CDR1 MNHEY and CDR2 SVGEGT come from the germline V gene. This CDR3 spans 16 amino acids. The CDR3 is CASSYSGTGNTDTQYF. The CDR3, as DNA: TGTGCCAGCAGTTACTCTGGGACGGGCAACACAGATACGCAGTATTTT.

The chain joins TRBV6-2 or TRBV6-3 to TRBJ2-5; D uncertain. CDR1 is MNHEY and CDR2 is SVGEGT in the germline V gene. Trimming pared 0 bases from V and 1 base from J, leaving 21 bases between. The CDR3 covers 19 residues. CDR3 region: CASSYSITRGYRSQETQYF. The CDR3 region has the DNA TGTGCCAGCAGTTACTCGATAACGCGCGGATACCGGTCCCAAGAGACCCAGTACTTC.

This clonotype was counted between two and nine times. The chain employs TRBV28 and TRBJ2-1; unclear D gene. The CDR3 is 10 amino acids. V lost 5 bases and J lost 10, with 6 bases in between. Looked up from germline, CDR1 is MDHEN and CDR2 is SYDVKM. Here the CDR3 reads CASSLREQFF. Written as DNA, the CDR3 is TGTGCCAGCAGTCTAAGAGAGCAGTTCTTC.

This clonotype turned up a few times. The chain employs TRBV27 and TRBJ2-2; D remains ambiguous. Trimming left V 3 bases short and J 5 bases short, with 10 bases between. This CDR3 spans 14 amino acids. Per germline, CDR1 MNHEY and CDR2 SMNVEV (reference sequence). Written as DNA, the CDR3 is TGTGCCAGCAGTTTTTTGTCTCGGACCGGGGAGCTGTTTTTT. Protein sequence: CASSFLSRTGELFF.